This TCR beta chain was retrieved from a study of spatial heterogeneity in lung cancer. TCRdb re-called the 5' RACE reads with MiXCR, one entry per CDR3 protein. The sample contains 45,000 to 50,000 distinct CDR3 sequences, about 11% of which appear only once. The sample's time point: blood at routine non-recurrence follow-up after resection. This clonotype was found many times. Trimming stripped 3 bases from V and 8 bases from J, with 16 bases between. The germline V gene has CDR1 MGHDK and CDR2 SYGVNS. This CDR3 has 14 amino acids. This TCR was sampled from a male donor with early-stage non-small cell lung cancer. The rearrangement uses TRBV25-1 and TRBJ1-2; D may be TRBD1 (6 bases). This specimen was PBMCs, taken at follow-up. CDR3 nucleotide sequence: TGTGCCAGCAGTGACTCAGGGGTTCGTAACGGCTACACCTTC. Translation gives CASSDSGVRNGYTF.